This entry is about one T cell receptor (beta chain). Its specificity is not known. The protocol attached unique molecular identifiers to individual cDNA molecules. TCRdb reanalysed the 5' RACE reads using MiXCR and keeps one entry per CDR3 protein. The profile shows tens of thousands of distinct CDR3 sequences, around 20% of them singletons. This entry is derived from a study of early T cells in non-severe SARS-CoV-2 infection. Study-level information: Unsorted whole blood bulk RNA was sequenced, with unpaired chains.

Study-wide points: In VDJdb matching, anti-spike CD8 responses were favored while private and CD4 specificities went missing.

Trimming left V 6 bases short and J 7 bases short, with 16 bases between. This CDR3 has 15 residues. Germline-derived CDR1 and CDR2 are MNHEY and SVGAGI. The sequenced sample was whole blood, obtained at baseline. The TCR sequence derives from an adult who was a healthcare worker with PCR-confirmed SARS-CoV-2 infection or an uninfected control (not recorded which). V usage is TRBV6-5 and J usage is TRBJ1-6; possibly TRBD1 for D (6 bases). The CDR3 spells CASRVQGIGNSPLHF. The CDR3 DNA reads as TGTGCCAGCAGAGTTCAGGGGATTGGAAATTCACCCCTCCACTTT.